The sequence of this T cell receptor beta chain was determined in a study of cytomegalovirus exposure and HLA in healthy donors. Study as a whole: Early released data had about 80 million unique TCRs, all coming from HLA-typed donors. The study, taken as a whole, reports: An analysis that was carried out later associated 16,000 or so TCR beta sequences with HLA alleles at 0.05 false discovery rate.

As concerns this clone: Its antigen is not identified.

The CDR3 length is 17 residues. The trim removed 3 bases at V and 0 bases at J, leaving 5 bases unmatched. Germline-derived CDR1 and CDR2 are SGHRS and YFSETQ. The study ran its PCR with 60 Vbeta and 13 Jbeta primers. This table comes from immunoSEQ multiplex PCR, and its TCRdb copy is limited to in-frame clones, with some not included. The sample lists about 160,000 clones; 84% were seen once. This clonotype was sampled from a man in his late teens or twenties in good health and CMV-seronegative. This chain links TRBV5-1 with TRBJ2-2, with TRBD1 identical over 10 bases. Sequenced material: PBMCs. The CDR3 region has the DNA TGCGCCAGCAGCTCTGGACAGGGGGTCTCGAACACCGGGGAGCTGTTTTTT. It codes for CASSSGQGVSNTGELFF.